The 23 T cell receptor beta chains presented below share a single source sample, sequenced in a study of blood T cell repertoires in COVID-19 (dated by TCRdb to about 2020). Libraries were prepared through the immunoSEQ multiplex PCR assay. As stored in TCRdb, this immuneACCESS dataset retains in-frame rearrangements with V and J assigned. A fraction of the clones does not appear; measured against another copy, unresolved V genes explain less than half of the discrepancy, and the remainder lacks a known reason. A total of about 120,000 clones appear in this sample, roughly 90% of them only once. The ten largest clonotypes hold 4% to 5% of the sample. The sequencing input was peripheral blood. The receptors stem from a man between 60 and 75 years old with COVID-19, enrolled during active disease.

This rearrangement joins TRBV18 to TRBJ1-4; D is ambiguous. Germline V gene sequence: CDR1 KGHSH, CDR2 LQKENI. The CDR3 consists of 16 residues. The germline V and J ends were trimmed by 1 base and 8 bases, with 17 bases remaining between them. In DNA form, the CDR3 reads TGTGCCAGCTCACCACAACCACGGGCAGGAGGGGAAAAACTGTTTTTT. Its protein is CASSPQPRAGGEKLFF.

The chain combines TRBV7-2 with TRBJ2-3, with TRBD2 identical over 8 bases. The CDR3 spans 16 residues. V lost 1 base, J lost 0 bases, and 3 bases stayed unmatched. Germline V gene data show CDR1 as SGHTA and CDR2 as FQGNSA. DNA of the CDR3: TGTGCCAGCAGCTTAGGGGCTAGCGGGAGCACAGATACGCAGTATTTT. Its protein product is CASSLGASGSTDTQYF.

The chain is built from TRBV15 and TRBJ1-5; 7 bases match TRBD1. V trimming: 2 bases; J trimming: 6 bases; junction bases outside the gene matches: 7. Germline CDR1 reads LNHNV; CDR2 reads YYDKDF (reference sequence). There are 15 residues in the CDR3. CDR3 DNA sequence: TGTGCCACCAGCAGAACTAGACAGGGCGGTCAGCCCCAGCATTTT. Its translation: CATSRTRQGGQPQHF.

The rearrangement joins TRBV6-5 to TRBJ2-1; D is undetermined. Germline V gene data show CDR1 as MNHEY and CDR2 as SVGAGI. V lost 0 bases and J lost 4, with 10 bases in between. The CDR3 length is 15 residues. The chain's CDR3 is CASSYSRAGYNEQFF. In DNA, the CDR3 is TGTGCCAGCAGTTACTCGAGAGCAGGATACAATGAGCAGTTCTTC.

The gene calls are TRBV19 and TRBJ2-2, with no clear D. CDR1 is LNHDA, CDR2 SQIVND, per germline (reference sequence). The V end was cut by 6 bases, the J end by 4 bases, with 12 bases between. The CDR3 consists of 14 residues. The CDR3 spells CASRVVSSTGELFF. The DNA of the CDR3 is TGTGCCAGTAGAGTCGTTAGCAGCACCGGGGAGCTGTTTTTT.

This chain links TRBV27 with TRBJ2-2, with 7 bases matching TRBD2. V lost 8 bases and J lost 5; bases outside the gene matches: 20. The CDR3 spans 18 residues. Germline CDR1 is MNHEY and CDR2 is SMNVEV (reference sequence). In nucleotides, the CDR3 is TGTGCCAGCGGCGGGACCGAGTACCTAGCGGTAACTACCGGGGAGCTGTTTTTT. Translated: CASGGTEYLAVTTGELFF.

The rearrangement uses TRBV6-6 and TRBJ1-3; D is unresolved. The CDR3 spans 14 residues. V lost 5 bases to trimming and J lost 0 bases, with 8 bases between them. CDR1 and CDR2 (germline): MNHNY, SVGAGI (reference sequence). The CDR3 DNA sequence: TGTGCCAGCAGTCACAGCGGCTCTGGAAACACCATATATTTT. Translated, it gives CASSHSGSGNTIYF.

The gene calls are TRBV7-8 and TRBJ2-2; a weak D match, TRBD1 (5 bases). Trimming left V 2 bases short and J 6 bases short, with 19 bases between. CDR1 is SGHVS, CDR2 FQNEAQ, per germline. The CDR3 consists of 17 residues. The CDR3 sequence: CASSLSRGGGGAGELFF. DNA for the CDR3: TGTGCCAGCAGCTTATCTAGGGGCGGCGGTGGAGCCGGGGAGCTGTTTTTT.

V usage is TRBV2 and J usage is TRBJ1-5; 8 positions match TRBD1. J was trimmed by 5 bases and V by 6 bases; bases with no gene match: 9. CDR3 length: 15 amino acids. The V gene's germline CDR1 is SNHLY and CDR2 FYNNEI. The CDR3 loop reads CASRADRGSYQPQHF. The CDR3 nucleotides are TGTGCCAGCAGGGCCGACAGGGGAAGTTATCAGCCCCAGCATTTT.

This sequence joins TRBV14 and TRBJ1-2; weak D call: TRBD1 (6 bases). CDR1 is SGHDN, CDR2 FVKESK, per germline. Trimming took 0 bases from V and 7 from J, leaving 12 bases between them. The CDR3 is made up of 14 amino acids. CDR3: CASSQETQGTGYTF. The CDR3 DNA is TGTGCCAGCAGCCAAGAGACCCAGGGGACTGGCTACACCTTC.

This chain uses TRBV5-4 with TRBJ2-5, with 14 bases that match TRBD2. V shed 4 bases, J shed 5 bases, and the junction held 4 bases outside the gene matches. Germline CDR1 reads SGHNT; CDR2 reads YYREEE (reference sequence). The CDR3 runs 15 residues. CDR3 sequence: CASSDGLAGGETQYF. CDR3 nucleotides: TGTGCCAGCAGCGACGGACTAGCGGGAGGCGAGACCCAGTACTTC.

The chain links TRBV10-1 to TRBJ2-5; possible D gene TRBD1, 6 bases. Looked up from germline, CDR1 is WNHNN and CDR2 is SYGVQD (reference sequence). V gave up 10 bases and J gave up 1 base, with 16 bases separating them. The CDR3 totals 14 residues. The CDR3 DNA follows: TGCGCCACCCACAGGGAAAGTGCCCAAGAGACCCAGTACTTC. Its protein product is CATHRESAQETQYF.

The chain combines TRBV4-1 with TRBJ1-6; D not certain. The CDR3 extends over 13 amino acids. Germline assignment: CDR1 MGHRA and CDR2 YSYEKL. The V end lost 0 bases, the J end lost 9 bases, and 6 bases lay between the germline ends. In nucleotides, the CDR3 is TGCGCCAGCAGCCAAGATGAGGCTTCACCCCTCCACTTT. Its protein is CASSQDEASPLHF.

The CDR3 spells CASSNPTSGRARTDTQYF. The CDR3 bases are TGTGCCAGTAGTAACCCTACTAGCGGGAGGGCCAGAACAGATACGCAGTATTTT. The chain combines TRBV19 with TRBJ2-3, with TRBD2 matching 13 bases. The CDR3 totals 18 residues. The ends lost 4 bases at V and 3 bases at J; junction bases unmatched: 10. Germline CDR1 reads LNHDA; CDR2 reads SQIVND (reference sequence). The complete variable domain, with remaining parts taken from reference TRBV19 and TRBJ2-3, reads DGGITQSPKYLFRKEGQNVTLSCEQNLNHDAMYWYRQDPGQGLRLIYYSQIVNDFQKGDIAEGYSVSREKKESFPLTVTSAQKNPTAFYLCASSNPTSGRARTDTQYFGPGTRLTVL.

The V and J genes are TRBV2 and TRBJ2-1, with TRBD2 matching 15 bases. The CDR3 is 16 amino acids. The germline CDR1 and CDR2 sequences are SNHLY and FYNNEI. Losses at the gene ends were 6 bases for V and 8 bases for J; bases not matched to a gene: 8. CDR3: CASSGGLAGGRDEQFF. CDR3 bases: TGTGCCAGCAGCGGTGGACTAGCGGGAGGGCGGGATGAGCAGTTCTTC.

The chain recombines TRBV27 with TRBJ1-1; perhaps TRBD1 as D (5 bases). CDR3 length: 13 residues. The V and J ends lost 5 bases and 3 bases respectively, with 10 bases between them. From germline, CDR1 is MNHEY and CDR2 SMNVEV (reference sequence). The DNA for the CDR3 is TGTGCCAGCAGTGTTCAGGGTTACACTGAAGCTTTCTTT. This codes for CASSVQGYTEAFF.

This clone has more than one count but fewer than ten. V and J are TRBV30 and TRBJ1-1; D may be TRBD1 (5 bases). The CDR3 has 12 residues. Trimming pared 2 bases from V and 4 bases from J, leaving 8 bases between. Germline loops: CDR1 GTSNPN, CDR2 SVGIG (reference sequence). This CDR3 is CAWSLGGTEAFF. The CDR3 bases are TGTGCCTGGAGTCTGGGGGGCACTGAAGCTTTCTTT.

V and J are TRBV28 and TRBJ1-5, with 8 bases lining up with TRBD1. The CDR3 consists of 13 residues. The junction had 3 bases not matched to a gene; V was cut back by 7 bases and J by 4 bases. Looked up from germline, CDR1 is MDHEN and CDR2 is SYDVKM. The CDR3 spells CASTGGWNQPQHF. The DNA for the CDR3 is TGTGCCAGCACAGGGGGCTGGAATCAGCCCCAGCATTTT.

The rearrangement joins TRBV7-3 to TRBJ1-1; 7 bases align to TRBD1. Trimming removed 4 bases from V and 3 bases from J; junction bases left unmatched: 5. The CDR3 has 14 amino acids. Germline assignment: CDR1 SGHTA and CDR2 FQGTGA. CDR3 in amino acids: CASSYRDSDTEAFF. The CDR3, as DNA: TGTGCCAGCAGCTACCGGGACAGTGACACTGAAGCTTTCTTT.

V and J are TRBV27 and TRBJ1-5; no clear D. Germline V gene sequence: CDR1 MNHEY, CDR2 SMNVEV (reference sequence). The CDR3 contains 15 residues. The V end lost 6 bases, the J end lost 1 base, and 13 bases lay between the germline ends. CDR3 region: CASSLGLRSNQPQHF. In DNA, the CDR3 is TGTGCCAGCAGCCTTGGACTGAGGAGCAATCAGCCCCAGCATTTT.

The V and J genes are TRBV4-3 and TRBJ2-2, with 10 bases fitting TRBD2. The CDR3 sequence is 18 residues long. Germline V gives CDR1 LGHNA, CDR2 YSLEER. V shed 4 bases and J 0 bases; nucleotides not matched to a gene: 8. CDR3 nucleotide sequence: TGCGCCAGCAGCCTCTTAGGAGCGGGAGGGACGAACACCGGGGAGCTGTTTTTT. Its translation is CASSLLGAGGTNTGELFF.

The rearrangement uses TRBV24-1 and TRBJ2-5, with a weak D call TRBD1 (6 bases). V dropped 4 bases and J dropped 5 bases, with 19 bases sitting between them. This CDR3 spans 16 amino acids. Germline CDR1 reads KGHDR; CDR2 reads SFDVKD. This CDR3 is CATSDPNVQGMETQYF. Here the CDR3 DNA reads TGTGCCACCAGTGACCCTAATGTTCAGGGGATGGAGACCCAGTACTTC.

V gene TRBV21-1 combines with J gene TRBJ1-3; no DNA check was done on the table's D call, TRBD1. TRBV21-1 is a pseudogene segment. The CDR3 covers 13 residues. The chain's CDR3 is CASSDSSGNTIYF. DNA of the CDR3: TGTGCCAGCAGCGACAGCTCTGGAAACACCATATATTTT.